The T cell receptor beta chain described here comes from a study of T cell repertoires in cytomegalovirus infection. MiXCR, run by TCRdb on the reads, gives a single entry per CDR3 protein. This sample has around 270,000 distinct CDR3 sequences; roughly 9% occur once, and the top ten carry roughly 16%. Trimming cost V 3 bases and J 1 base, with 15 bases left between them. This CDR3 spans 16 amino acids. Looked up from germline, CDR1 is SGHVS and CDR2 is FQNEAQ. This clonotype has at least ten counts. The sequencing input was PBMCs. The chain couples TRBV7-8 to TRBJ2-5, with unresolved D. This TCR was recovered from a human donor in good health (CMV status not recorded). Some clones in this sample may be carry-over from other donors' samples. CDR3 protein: CASSFTYRTSQETQYF. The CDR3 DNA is TGTGCCAGCAGCTTTACCTACCGTACTTCCCAAGAGACCCAGTACTTC.